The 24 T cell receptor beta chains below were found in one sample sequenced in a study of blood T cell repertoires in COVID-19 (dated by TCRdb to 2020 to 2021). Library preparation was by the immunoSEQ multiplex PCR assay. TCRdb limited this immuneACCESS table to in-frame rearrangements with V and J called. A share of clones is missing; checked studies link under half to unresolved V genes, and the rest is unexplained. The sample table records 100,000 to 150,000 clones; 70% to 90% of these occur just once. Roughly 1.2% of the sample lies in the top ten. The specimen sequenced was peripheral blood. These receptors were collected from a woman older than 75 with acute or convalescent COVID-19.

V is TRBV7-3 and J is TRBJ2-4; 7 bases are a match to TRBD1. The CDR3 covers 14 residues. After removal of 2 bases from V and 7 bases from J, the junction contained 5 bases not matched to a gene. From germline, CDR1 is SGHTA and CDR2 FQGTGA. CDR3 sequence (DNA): TGTGCCAGCAGCTTAGACAGGGAAGTGAACATTCAGTACTTC. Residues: CASSLDREVNIQYF.

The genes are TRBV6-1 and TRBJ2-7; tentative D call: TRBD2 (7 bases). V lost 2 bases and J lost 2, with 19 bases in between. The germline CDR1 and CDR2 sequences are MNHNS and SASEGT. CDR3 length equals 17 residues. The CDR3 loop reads CASSENFLGGVTYEQYF. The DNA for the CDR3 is TGTGCCAGCAGTGAAAACTTCCTAGGGGGGGTCACCTACGAGCAGTACTTC.

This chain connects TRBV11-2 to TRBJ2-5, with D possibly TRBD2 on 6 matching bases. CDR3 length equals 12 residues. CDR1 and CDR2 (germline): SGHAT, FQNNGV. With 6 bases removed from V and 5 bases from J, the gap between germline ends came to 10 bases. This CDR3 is CASSREKETQYF. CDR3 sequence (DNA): TGTGCCAGCAGTCGGGAGAAGGAGACCCAGTACTTC.

The CDR3, as DNA: TGTGCCAGCAGCCAATCATCGAGGGACAGAGATGAAAAACTGTTTTTT. Translating it yields CASSQSSRDRDEKLFF. The chain is built from TRBV3-1 (or the pseudogene TRBV3-2) and TRBJ1-4, with TRBD1 identical over 7 bases. This CDR3 is 16 amino acids long. V shed 2 bases and J 6 bases; nucleotides not matched to a gene: 9. The germline CDR1 and CDR2 sequences are LGHDT and YNNKEL (reference sequence).

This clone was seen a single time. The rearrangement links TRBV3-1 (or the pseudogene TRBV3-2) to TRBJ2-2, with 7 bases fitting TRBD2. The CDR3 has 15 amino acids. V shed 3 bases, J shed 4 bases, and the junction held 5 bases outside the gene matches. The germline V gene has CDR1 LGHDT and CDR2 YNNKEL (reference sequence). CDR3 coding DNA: TGTGCCAGCAGCCACCGGGCGGGGGTCACCGGGGAGCTGTTTTTT. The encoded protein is CASSHRAGVTGELFF.

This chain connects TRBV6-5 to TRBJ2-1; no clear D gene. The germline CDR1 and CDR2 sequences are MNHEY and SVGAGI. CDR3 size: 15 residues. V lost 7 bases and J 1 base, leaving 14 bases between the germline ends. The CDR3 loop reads CASTTAGLSYNEQFF. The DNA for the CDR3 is TGTGCCAGCACCACCGCAGGTTTATCCTACAATGAGCAGTTCTTC.

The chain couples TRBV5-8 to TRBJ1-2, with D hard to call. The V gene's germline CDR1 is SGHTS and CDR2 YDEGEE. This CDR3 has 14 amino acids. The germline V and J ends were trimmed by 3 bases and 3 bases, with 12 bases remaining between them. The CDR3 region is CASSYDLRDYGYTF. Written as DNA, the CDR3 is TGTGCCAGCAGCTATGACCTGCGGGACTATGGCTACACCTTC.

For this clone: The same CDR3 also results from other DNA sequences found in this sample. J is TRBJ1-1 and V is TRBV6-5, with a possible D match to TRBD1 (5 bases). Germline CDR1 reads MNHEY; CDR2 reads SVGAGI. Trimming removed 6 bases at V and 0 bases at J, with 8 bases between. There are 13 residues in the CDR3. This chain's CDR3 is CASREGMNTEAFF. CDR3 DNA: TGTGCCAGCAGGGAGGGGATGAACACTGAAGCTTTCTTT.

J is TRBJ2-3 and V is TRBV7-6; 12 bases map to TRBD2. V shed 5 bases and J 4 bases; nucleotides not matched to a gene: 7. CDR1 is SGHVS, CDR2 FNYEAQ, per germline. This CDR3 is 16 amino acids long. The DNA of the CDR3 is TGTGCCAGCAGCCCTAGCGGGGGGGCCCGGGCAGATACGCAGTATTTT. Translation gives CASSPSGGARADTQYF.

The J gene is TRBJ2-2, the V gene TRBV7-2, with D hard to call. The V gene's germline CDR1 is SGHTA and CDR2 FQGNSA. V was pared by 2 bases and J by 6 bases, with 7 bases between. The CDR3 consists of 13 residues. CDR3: CASSLIYPGELFF. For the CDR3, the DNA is TGTGCCAGCAGCTTAATCTACCCCGGGGAGCTGTTTTTT.

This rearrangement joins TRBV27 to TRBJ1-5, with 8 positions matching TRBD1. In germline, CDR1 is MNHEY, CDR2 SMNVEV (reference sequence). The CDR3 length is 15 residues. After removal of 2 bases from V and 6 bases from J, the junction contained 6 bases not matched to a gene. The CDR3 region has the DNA TGTGCCAGCAGTTTAAGACAGGGGAGGGGTCAGCCCCAGCATTTT. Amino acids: CASSLRQGRGQPQHF.

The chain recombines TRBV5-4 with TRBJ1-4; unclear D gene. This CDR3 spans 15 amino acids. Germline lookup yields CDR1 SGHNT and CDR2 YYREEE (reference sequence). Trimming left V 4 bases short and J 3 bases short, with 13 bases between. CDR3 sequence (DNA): TGTGCCAGCAGCACCGAGGGAGATCCTAATGAAAAACTGTTTTTT. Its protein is CASSTEGDPNEKLFF. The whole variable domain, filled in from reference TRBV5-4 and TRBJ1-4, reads ETGVTQSPTHLIKTRGQQVTLRCSSQSGHNTVSWYQQALGQGPQFIFQYYREEENGRGNFPPRFSGLQFPNYSSELNVNALELDDSALYLCASSTEGDPNEKLFFGSGTQLSVL.

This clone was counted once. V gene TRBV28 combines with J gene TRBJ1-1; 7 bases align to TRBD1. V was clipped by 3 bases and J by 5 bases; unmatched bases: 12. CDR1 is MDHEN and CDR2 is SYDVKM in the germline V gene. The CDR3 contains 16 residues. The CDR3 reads CASSFVRDSFRTEAFF. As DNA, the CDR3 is TGTGCCAGCAGTTTCGTCCGGGACAGCTTTCGTACTGAAGCTTTCTTT.

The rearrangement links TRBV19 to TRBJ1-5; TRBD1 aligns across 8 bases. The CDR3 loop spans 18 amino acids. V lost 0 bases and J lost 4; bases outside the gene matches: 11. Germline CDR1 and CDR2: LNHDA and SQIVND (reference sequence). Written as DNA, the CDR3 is TGTGCCAGTAGTATAGATGCGAGAGGACAGGGAAGGAATCAGCCCCAGCATTTT. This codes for CASSIDARGQGRNQPQHF.

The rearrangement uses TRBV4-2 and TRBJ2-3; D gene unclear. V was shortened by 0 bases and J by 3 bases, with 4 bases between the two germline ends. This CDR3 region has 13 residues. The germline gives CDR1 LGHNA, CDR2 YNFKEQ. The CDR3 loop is CASSQDRTDTQYF. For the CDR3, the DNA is TGTGCCAGCAGCCAAGATAGAACAGATACGCAGTATTTT.

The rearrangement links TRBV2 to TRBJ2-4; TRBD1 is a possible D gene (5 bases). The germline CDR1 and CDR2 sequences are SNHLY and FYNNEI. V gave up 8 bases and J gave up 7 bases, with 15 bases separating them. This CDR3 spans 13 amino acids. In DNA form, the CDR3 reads TGTGCCAGCCGTGTTTCGCAGGGTAACATTCAGTACTTC. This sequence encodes CASRVSQGNIQYF.

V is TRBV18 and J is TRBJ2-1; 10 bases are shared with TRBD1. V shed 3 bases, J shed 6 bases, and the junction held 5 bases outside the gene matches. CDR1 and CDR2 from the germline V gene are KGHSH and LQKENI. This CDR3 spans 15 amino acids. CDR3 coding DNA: TGTGCCAGCTCACCCTTCGGGACAGGGGCCAATGAGCAGTTCTTC. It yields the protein CASSPFGTGANEQFF.

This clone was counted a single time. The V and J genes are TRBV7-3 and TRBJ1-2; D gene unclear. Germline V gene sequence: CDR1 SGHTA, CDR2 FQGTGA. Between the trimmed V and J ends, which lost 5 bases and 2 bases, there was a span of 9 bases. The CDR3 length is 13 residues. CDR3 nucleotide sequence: TGTGCCAGCAGCCCTGAGGGCAACTATGGCTACACCTTC. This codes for CASSPEGNYGYTF.

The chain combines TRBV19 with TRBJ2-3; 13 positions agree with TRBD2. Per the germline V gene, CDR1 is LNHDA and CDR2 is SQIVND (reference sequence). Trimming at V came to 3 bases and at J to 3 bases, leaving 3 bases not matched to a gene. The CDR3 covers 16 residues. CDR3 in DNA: TGTGCCAGTAGTATCTTACTAGCGGGGGGGACAGATACGCAGTATTTT. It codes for CASSILLAGGTDTQYF.

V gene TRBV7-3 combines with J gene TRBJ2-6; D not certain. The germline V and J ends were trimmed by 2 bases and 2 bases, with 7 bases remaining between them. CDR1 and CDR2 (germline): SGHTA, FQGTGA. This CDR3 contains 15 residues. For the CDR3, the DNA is TGTGCCAGCAGCTTAGCGTTAGCTGGGGCCAACGTCCTGACTTTC. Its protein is CASSLALAGANVLTF.

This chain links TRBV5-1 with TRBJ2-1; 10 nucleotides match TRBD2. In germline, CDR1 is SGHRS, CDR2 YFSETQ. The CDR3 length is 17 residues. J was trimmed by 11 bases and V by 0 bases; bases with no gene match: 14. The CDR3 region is CASSLVPQRGGKEQQFF. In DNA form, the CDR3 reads TGCGCCAGCAGCTTGGTCCCCCAGCGGGGGGGCAAGGAGCAGCAGTTCTTC.

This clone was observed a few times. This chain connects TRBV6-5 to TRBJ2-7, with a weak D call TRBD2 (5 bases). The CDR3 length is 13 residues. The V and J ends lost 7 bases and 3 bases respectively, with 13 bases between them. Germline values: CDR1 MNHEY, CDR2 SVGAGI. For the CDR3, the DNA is TGTGCCAGCACCCAGCGGAGCGGCTACGAGCAGTACTTC. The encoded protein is CASTQRSGYEQYF.

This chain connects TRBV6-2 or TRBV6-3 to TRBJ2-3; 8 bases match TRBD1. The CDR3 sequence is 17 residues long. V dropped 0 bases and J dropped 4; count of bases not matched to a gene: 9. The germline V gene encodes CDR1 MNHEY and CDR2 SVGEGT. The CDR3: CASSYSRQGMIPDTQYF. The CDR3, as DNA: TGTGCCAGCAGTTACTCAAGACAGGGGATGATCCCAGATACGCAGTATTTT.

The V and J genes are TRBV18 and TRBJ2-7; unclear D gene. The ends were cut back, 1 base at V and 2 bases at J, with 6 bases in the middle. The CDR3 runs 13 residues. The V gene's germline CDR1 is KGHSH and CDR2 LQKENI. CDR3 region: CASSPRGPYEQYF. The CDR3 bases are TGTGCCAGCTCACCACGAGGCCCCTACGAGCAGTACTTC. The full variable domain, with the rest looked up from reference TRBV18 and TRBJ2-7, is NAGVMQNPRHLVRRRGQEARLRCSPMKGHSHVYWYRQLPEEGLKFMVYLQKENIIDESGMPKERFSAEFPKEGPSILRIQQVVRGDSAAYFCASSPRGPYEQYFGPGTRLTVT.